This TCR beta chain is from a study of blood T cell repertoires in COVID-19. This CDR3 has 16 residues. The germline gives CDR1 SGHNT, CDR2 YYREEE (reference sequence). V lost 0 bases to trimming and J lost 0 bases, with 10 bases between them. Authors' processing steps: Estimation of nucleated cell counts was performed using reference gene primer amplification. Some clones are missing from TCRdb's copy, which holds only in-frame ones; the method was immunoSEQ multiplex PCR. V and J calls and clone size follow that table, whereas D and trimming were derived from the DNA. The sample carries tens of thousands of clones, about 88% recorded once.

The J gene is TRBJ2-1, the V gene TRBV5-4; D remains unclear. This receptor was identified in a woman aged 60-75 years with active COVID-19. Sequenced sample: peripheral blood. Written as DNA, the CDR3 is TGTGCCAGCAGCTTGGCCGCGGCGAGCTCCTACAATGAGCAGTTCTTC. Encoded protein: CASSLAAASSYNEQFF.